Below, 25 T cell receptor beta chains from the same sample are listed, as sequenced in a study of T cells expressing NK-cell markers. Reprocessing the 5' RACE reads, TCRdb reports a single entry for every CDR3 protein and omits DNA. The sample's table shows roughly 150,000 distinct CDR3 sequences. The specimen was blood T cells: a sorted CD56 or NKG2C T cell subset, CD4+ or CD8+ T cells, or bulk PBMC T cells (not recorded which). The receptors originated from a man aged 18-75 years in good health.

This rearrangement joins TRBV4-2 to TRBJ2-7; TCRdb gives TRBD1 as the D gene, but with no DNA this cannot be confirmed. The CDR3 covers 16 residues. The germline gives CDR1 LGHNA, CDR2 YNFKEQ. Here the CDR3 reads CASSQDTGTGANEQYF.

This chain joins TRBV6-1 and TRBJ1-2; TCRdb selects TRBD1, and the lack of DNA leaves this call unchecked. Germline CDR1 and CDR2: MNHNS and SASEGT. This CDR3 comprises 13 residues. The CDR3 reads CASSMDTYYGYTF.

The genes are TRBV27 and TRBJ2-1; no DNA is available, so the TRBD2 call from TCRdb remains unchecked. CDR1 MNHEY and CDR2 SMNVEV come from the germline V gene (reference sequence). This CDR3 is built from 16 residues. The CDR3 protein is CASSLGLADSYNEQFF.

This sequence joins TRBV6-5 and TRBJ2-6; TCRdb reports TRBD1, a call that lacks DNA to check it against. The CDR3 consists of 17 residues. Germline CDR1 reads MNHEY; CDR2 reads SVGAGI. The CDR3 loop reads CASSYKGVFSGANVLTF.

The J gene is TRBJ2-7, the V gene TRBV4-2. Germline V lookup: CDR1 LGHNA, CDR2 YNFKEQ. The length of the CDR3 is 16 residues. Here the CDR3 reads CASSQVSGRNPYEQYF.

This chain connects TRBV9 to TRBJ1-1. The germline V gene encodes CDR1 SGDLS and CDR2 YYNGEE. This CDR3 has 14 amino acids. The CDR3 here is CASSDSGMNTEAFF.

The chain couples TRBV7-9 to TRBJ1-4. The CDR3 runs 11 residues. The germline V gene encodes CDR1 SEHNR and CDR2 FQNEAQ (reference sequence). This CDR3 is CASSPSEKLFF.

The chain carries TRBV10-3 and TRBJ2-5; without DNA, the TCRdb call of TRBD1 cannot be checked. Per germline, CDR1 ENHRY and CDR2 SYGVKD. The CDR3 loop spans 11 amino acids. CDR3: CANDRGETQYF.

CDR3 region: CASSLVARQGNTIYF. The chain has TRBV7-9 and TRBJ1-3. Germline CDR1 SEHNR, CDR2 FQNEAQ (reference sequence). The CDR3 is 15 residues long.

CDR3 protein: CASSPSDRGYEQYF. The gene calls are TRBV12-3 or TRBV12-4 and TRBJ2-7; TCRdb returns TRBD1, unconfirmable since there is no DNA. The CDR3 runs to 14 residues.

The rearrangement joins TRBV7-6 to TRBJ2-1; with no DNA, the TCRdb D assignment of TRBD2 cannot be verified. The CDR3 length is 12 residues. CDR1 and CDR2 (germline): SGHVS, FNYEAQ. CDR3 in amino acids: CASSLAWGGAFF. Variable domain in full (rest from reference TRBV7-6 and TRBJ2-1): GAGVSQSPRYKVTKRGQDVALRCDPISGHVSLYWYRQALGQGPEFLTYFNYEAQQDKSGLPNDRFSAERPEGSISTLTIQRTEQRDSAMYRCASSLAWGGAFFGPGTRLTVL.

This sequence joins TRBV6-5 and TRBJ1-2; no DNA is available, so the TRBD1 call from TCRdb remains unchecked. The CDR3 runs to 15 residues. CDR1 is MNHEY, CDR2 SVGAGI, per germline. CDR3: CASSYQQGLGDGYTF.

The chain couples TRBV3-1 to TRBJ2-2; as DNA is missing, the TRBD2 call by TCRdb cannot be tested. From germline, CDR1 is LGHDT and CDR2 YNNKEL (reference sequence). The CDR3 has 16 amino acids. CDR3 amino acids: CASSQDRGLDTGELFF. Complete variable domain (other parts from reference TRBV3-1 and TRBJ2-2): DTAVSQTPKYLVTQMGNDKSIKCEQNLGHDTMYWYKQDSKKFLKIMFSYNNKELIINETVPNRFSPKSPDKAHLNLHINSLELGDSAVYFCASSQDRGLDTGELFFGEGSRLTVL.

This chain connects TRBV5-6 to TRBJ2-1; TCRdb names TRBD2, which stays unverified in the absence of DNA. Germline V lookup: CDR1 SGHDT, CDR2 YYEEEE. The CDR3 spans 12 residues. The CDR3 protein is CASSLNSGEQFF.

The J gene is TRBJ2-7, the V gene TRBV28; TCRdb's assignment of TRBD1 cannot be checked, as there is no DNA. The germline gives CDR1 MDHEN, CDR2 SYDVKM. The CDR3 runs to 15 residues. The CDR3 sequence: CASSLGDSSIYEQYF.

J is TRBJ2-1 and V is TRBV7-6; TCRdb indicates TRBD1, and absent DNA this call remains unverified. The germline V gene encodes CDR1 SGHVS and CDR2 FNYEAQ. This CDR3 comprises 15 residues. The CDR3 loop reads CASSLYGGRHNEQFF.

This chain connects TRBV19 to TRBJ2-7; TCRdb outputs TRBD1, but without DNA this stays unchecked. From germline, CDR1 is LNHDA and CDR2 SQIVND (reference sequence). The CDR3 extends over 15 amino acids. CDR3 region: CASSLGQGLLSEQYF.

The rearrangement joins TRBV7-9 to TRBJ2-2; TCRdb lists TRBD2, though no DNA is available to test this call. Germline loops: CDR1 SEHNR, CDR2 FQNEAQ (reference sequence). This CDR3 has 16 residues. Here the CDR3 reads CASSPQLAGDGGELFF. Full variable domain (missing parts from reference TRBV7-9 and TRBJ2-2): DTGVSQNPRHKITKRGQNVTFRCDPISEHNRLYWYRQTLGQGPEFLTYFQNEAQLEKSRLLSDRFSAERPKGSFSTLEIQRTEQGDSAMYLCASSPQLAGDGGELFFGEGSRLTVL.

The chain's CDR3 is CASSELAGGIAKNIQYF. The V call is TRBV2, the J call TRBJ2-4; TCRdb's D gene call, TRBD1, goes unchecked for lack of DNA. The germline CDR1 and CDR2 sequences are SNHLY and FYNNEI. The CDR3 is made up of 17 amino acids.

CDR3 amino acids: CASSFYGGASGELFF. The chain couples TRBV7-6 to TRBJ2-2; TCRdb's D call of TRBD1 is untestable without DNA. The CDR3 is made up of 15 amino acids. Germline CDR1 and CDR2: SGHVS and FNYEAQ.

The genes are TRBV19 and TRBJ1-1. Looked up from germline, CDR1 is LNHDA and CDR2 is SQIVND (reference sequence). The CDR3 is 13 amino acids. This CDR3 reads CASSIMQGTEAFF.

V is TRBV13 and J is TRBJ2-1; there is no DNA to check the TCRdb D call of TRBD1. This CDR3 is 14 amino acids long. The germline V gene has CDR1 PRHDT and CDR2 FYEKMQ (reference sequence). The chain's CDR3 is CASSYGTGVNEQFF.

This chain links TRBV4-1 with TRBJ1-1. The CDR3 runs to 17 residues. Germline V gene sequence: CDR1 MGHRA, CDR2 YSYEKL. The CDR3 reads CASSQVGIGLVGTEAFF.

V is TRBV27 and J is TRBJ1-2. The CDR3 runs 13 residues. Germline V gives CDR1 MNHEY, CDR2 SMNVEV (reference sequence). CDR3 protein: CASTRAEGYGYTF.

The gene calls are TRBV15 and TRBJ2-1; TCRdb's D call, TRBD1, is unchecked because there is no DNA. Germline lookup yields CDR1 LNHNV and CDR2 YYDKDF (reference sequence). The CDR3 runs to 16 residues. The CDR3 loop is CATSAHRERGGNEQFF.